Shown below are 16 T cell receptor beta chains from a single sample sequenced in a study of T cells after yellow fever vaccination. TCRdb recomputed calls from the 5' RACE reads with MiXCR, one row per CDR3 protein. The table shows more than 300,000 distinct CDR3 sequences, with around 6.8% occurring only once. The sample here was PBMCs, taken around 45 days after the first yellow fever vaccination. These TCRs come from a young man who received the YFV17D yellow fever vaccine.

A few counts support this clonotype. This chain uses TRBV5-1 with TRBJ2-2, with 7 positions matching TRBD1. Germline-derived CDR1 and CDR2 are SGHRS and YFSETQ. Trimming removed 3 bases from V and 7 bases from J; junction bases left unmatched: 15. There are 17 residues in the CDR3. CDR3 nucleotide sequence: TGCGCCAGCAGCTATCAGGGACAGATAGCCGTCGTCGGGGAGCTGTTTTTT. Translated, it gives CASSYQGQIAVVGELFF. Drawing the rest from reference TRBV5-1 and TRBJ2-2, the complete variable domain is KAGVTQTPRYLIKTRGQQVTLSCSPISGHRSVSWYQQTPGQGLQFLFEYFSETQRNKGNFPGRFSGRQFSNSRSEMNVSTLELGDSALYLCASSYQGQIAVVGELFFGEGSRLTVL.

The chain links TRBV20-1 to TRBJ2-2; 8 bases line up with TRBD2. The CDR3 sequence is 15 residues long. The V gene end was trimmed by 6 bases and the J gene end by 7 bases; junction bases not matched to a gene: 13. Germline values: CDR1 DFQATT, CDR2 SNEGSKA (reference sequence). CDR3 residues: CSAPSERGRIGELFF. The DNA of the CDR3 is TGCAGTGCACCCAGCGAGCGGGGGCGAATCGGGGAGCTGTTTTTT.

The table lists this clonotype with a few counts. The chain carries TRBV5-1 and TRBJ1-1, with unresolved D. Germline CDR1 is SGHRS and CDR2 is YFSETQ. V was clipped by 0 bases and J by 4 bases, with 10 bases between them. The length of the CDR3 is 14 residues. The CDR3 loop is CASSLDLASTEAFF. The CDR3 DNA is TGCGCCAGCAGCTTGGACTTAGCAAGCACTGAAGCTTTCTTT.

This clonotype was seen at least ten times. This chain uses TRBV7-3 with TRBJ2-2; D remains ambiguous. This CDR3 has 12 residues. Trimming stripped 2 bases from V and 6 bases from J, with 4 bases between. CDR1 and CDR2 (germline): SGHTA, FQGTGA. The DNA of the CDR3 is TGTGCCAGCAGCTTAGTCCCCGGGGAGCTGTTTTTT. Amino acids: CASSLVPGELFF.

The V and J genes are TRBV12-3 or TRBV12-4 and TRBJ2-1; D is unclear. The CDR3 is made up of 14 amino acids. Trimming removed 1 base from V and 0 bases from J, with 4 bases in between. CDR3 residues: CASSLGISYNEQFF. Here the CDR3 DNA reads TGTGCCAGCAGTTTAGGGATCTCCTACAATGAGCAGTTCTTC.

The CDR3 nucleotides read TGTGCCAGCAGTTCCATCCCCACTAGTCGGGCCCAAGAGACCCAGTACTTC. Translating it yields CASSSIPTSRAQETQYF. The gene calls are TRBV27 and TRBJ2-5; a weak D match, TRBD2 (5 bases). The CDR3 has 17 residues. V lost 4 bases to trimming and J lost 1 base, with 19 bases between them. Germline V gene data show CDR1 as MNHEY and CDR2 as SMNVEV (reference sequence).

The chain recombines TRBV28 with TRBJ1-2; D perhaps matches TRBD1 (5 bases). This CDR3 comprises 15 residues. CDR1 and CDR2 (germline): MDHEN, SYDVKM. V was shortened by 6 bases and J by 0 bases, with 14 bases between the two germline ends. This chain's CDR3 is CASSLLTVPNYGYTF. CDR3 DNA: TGTGCCAGCAGCCTTTTGACAGTTCCTAACTATGGCTACACCTTC.

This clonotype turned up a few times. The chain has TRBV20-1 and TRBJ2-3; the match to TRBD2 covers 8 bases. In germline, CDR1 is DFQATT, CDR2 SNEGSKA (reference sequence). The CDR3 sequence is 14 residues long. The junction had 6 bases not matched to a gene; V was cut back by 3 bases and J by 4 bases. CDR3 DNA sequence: TGCAGTGCTAGTCTGGCGGGGGGCCCAGATACGCAGTATTTT. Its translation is CSASLAGGPDTQYF.

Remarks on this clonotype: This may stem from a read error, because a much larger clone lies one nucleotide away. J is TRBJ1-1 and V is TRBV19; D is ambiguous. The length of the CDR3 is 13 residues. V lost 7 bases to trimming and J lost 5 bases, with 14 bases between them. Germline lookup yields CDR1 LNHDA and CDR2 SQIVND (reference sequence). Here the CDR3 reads CASKESVTTEAFF. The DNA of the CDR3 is TGTGCCAGTAAGGAATCCGTGACAACTGAAGCTTTCTTT.

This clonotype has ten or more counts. This CDR3 is CSASDRSPHTQYF. The CDR3 region has the DNA TGCAGTGCTAGTGACAGGAGTCCTCATACGCAGTATTTT. The chain employs TRBV20-1 and TRBJ2-3; possibly TRBD1 for D (6 bases). The V gene lost 3 bases and the J gene lost 7 bases, with 14 bases spanning the gap. CDR3 length equals 13 residues. Germline CDR1 is DFQATT and CDR2 is SNEGSKA (reference sequence).

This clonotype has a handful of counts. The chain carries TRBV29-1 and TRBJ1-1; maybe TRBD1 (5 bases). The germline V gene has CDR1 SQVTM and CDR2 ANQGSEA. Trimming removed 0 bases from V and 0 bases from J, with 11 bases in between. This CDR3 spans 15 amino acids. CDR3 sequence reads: CSVEDPQGVNTEAFF. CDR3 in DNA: TGCAGCGTTGAAGATCCGCAGGGTGTGAACACTGAAGCTTTCTTT. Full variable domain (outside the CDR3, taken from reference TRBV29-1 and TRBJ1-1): SAVISQKPSRDICQRGTSLTIQCQVDSQVTMMFWYRQQPGQSLTLIATANQGSEATYESGFVIDKFPISRPNLTFSTLTVSNMSPEDSSIYLCSVEDPQGVNTEAFFGQGTRLTVV.

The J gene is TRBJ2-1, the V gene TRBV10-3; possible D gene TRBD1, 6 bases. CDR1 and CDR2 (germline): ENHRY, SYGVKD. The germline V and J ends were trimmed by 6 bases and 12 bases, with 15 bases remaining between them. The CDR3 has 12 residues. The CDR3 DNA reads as TGTGCCATCAGATTACCCCAGGGGTGGCAGTTCTTC. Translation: CAIRLPQGWQFF.

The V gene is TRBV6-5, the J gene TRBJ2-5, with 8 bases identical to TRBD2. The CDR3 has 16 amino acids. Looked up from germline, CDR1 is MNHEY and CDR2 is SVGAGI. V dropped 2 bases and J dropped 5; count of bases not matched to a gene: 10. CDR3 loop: CASSYRRGDDGETQYF. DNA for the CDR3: TGTGCCAGCAGTTACCGGCGGGGGGATGATGGGGAGACCCAGTACTTC.

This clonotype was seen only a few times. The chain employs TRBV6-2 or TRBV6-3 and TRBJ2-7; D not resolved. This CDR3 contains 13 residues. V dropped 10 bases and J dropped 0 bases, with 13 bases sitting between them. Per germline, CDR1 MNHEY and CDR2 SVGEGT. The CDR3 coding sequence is TGTGCCACCAGGTACACAGCCTCCTACGAGCAGTACTTC. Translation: CATRYTASYEQYF.

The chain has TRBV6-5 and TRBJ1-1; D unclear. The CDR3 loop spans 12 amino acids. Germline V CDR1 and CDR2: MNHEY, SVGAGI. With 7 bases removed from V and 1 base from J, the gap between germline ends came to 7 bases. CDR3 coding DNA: TGTGCCAGCACGGACGGGAACACTGAAGCTTTCTTT. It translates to CASTDGNTEAFF.

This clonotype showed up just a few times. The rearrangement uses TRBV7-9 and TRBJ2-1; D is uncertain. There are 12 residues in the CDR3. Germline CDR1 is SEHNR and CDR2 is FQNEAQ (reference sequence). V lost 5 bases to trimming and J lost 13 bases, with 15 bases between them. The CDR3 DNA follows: TGTGCCAGCAGCACCCATGACTCAGCCCAGTTCTTC. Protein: CASSTHDSAQFF.